The rows below give T cell receptor beta chains drawn from one sample of a study of T cells in localized non-small cell lung cancer. Assay: immunoSEQ multiplex PCR; the TCRdb copy retains only in-frame clones and omits some. The table records tens of thousands of clones, around 89% of them present only once. The input for sequencing was peripheral blood, taken before any cancer treatment. These TCRs come from a woman aged 40-69 years with stage I lung adenocarcinoma. Both conserved end residues are part of each CDR3. The order of the fields is D gene, J gene, clone size, V gene, CDR3 DNA, CDR3 protein. D genes are given only for firm matches. Not every row has a clone size; where given, it reads once, few, many or a size class.

- | TRBJ2-7 | - | TRBV9 | TGTGCCAGCAGCGTAGGGGCAGGGCTGGAACACGAGCAGTACTTC | CASSVGAGLEHEQYF
TRBD2 | TRBJ2-2 | - | TRBV7-3 | TGTGCCAGCAGCTCACCTGGCGGGGGGGCTTCCGGGGAGCTGTTTTTT | CASSSPGGGASGELFF
TRBD1 | TRBJ1-4 | - | TRBV15 | TGTGCCACCAGCAGAGCTCACAGGGGAAATGAAAAACTGTTTTTT | CATSRAHRGNEKLFF
- | TRBJ2-5 | - | TRBV7-2 | TGTGCCAGCAGCTTATCTGGGCCAAGGGAGACCCAGTACTTC | CASSLSGPRETQYF
TRBD1 | TRBJ1-5 | few | TRBV11-1 | TGTGCCAGCAGCGAGGGACAGAATCAGCCCCAGCATTTT | CASSEGQNQPQHF
TRBD1 | TRBJ2-1 | - | TRBV5-1 | TGCGCCAGCAGCTTGGGACAGGGGCGGGATGAGCAGTTCTTC | CASSLGQGRDEQFF
- | TRBJ2-7 | - | TRBV6-6 | TGTGCCAGCAACTACCAGGGGGAGCAGTACTTC | CASNYQGEQYF
TRBD1 | TRBJ2-1 | - | TRBV30 | TGTGCCTGCCGCGACAGGGCCAGGGAACAGTTCTTC | CACRDRAREQFF
- | TRBJ2-1 | - | TRBV7-9 | TGTGCCAGCAGCTTTCTTTCCTCGCAGATTGAGCAGTTCTTC | CASSFLSSQIEQFF
- | TRBJ2-1 | - | TRBV10-3 | TGTGCCATCATGGCGGGTAGCTCCTACAATGAGCAGTTCTTC | CAIMAGSSYNEQFF
- | TRBJ1-5 | - | TRBV14 | TGTGCCAGCAGCCAACCAACAGGGTCGCATCAGCCCCAGCATTTT | CASSQPTGSHQPQHF
- | TRBJ1-5 | - | TRBV27 | TGTGTCCACCCAGGGATCCAGCCCCAGCATTTT | CVHPGIQPQHF
TRBD1 | TRBJ2-7 | - | TRBV7-8 | TGTGCCAGCAGCCTCGCCGCGGGACAGGGTCGGGAGCAGTACTTC | CASSLAAGQGREQYF
- | TRBJ1-2 | - | TRBV7-8 | TGTGCCAGCAGCCCTCGGTGGGACCGGTTGAACTATGGCTACACCTTC | CASSPRWDRLNYGYTF
- | TRBJ1-3 | - | TRBV6-6 | TGTGCCAGCAGTCCCTCTGGAAACACCATATATTTT | CASSPSGNTIYF
- | TRBJ2-3 | - | TRBV5-6 | TGTGCCAGCAGTTGGGGAACTAGCACAGATACGCAGTATTTT | CASSWGTSTDTQYF
- | TRBJ2-2 | - | TRBV27 | TGTGCCAGCAGTGAACAGGGACCTAGCACCGGGGAGCTGTTTTTT | CASSEQGPSTGELFF
TRBD1 | TRBJ2-7 | - | TRBV19 | TGTGCCAGTGGCCGGACAGGGGCGAACGAGCAGTACTTC | CASGRTGANEQYF
TRBD2 | TRBJ2-7 | - | TRBV5-4 | TGTGCCAGCAGCTTGCATGCGGGAGAAACCTACGAGCAGTACTTC | CASSLHAGETYEQYF
- | TRBJ2-3 | - | TRBV7-3 | TGTGCCAGCAGCTTAGGGGTGGGCAGCACAGATACGCAGTATTTT | CASSLGVGSTDTQYF
- | TRBJ1-1 | once | TRBV28 | TGTGCCAGCAGTTTTGCGGGACATTTGAACACTGAAGCTTTCTTT | CASSFAGHLNTEAFF
- | TRBJ1-5 | once | TRBV5-8 | TGCGCCAGCAGCCAAGATGACGGAGATGGCAATCAGCCCCAGCATTTT | CASSQDDGDGNQPQHF
- | TRBJ2-5 | - | TRBV7-6 | TGTGCCAGCAGCCCCCTGACAGGTCTAGAGACCCAGTACTTC | CASSPLTGLETQYF
- | TRBJ2-7 | - | TRBV28 | TGTGCCAGCAGTTTCGGTCCGGGGGCGAGCTCCTACGAGCAGTACTTC | CASSFGPGASSYEQYF
TRBD1 | TRBJ2-1 | - | TRBV29-1 | TGCAGCGCGGACCGGACAGGCTCTATCCCCCGAAGCTACAATGAGCAGTTCTTC | CSADRTGSIPRSYNEQFF
- | TRBJ1-5 | - | TRBV2 | TGTGCCAGCAGTCCTACACGGGGAGCCAATCAGCCCCAGCATTTT | CASSPTRGANQPQHF
- | TRBJ1-1 | - | TRBV7-2 | TGTGCCAGCAGCTTCCCCAACACTGAAGCTTTCTTT | CASSFPNTEAFF
TRBD2 | TRBJ2-3 | - | TRBV28 | TGTGCCAGCAGTTTTGATCGGGGGGATCGAGATACGCAGTATTTT | CASSFDRGDRDTQYF
TRBD1 | TRBJ1-1 | - | TRBV11-2 | TGTGCCAGCAGCTTAGCGACAGGGTTTTCCACTGAAGCTTTCTTT | CASSLATGFSTEAFF
- | TRBJ1-3 | - | TRBV4-1 | TGCGCCAGCAGCCAACTTCCGACAGTTGCGACCTCTGGAAACACCATATATTTT | CASSQLPTVATSGNTIYF
- | TRBJ1-4 | - | TRBV28 | TGTGCCAGCAGTGTACATACCCAGTTCAAGCAGGATAATGAAAAACTGTTTTTT | CASSVHTQFKQDNEKLFF
TRBD1 | TRBJ2-1 | - | TRBV5-1 | TGCGTCTCTAATGCGGACAGGCGGGTCAATGAGCAGTTCTTC | CVSNADRRVNEQFF
- | TRBJ2-7 | - | TRBV7-9 | TGTGCCAGCAGCTTAGGGGTCACGGGTGACGAGCAGTACTTC | CASSLGVTGDEQYF
- | TRBJ2-7 | - | TRBV19 | TGTGCCAGTAGTATAGTAGGGGTCGCTCGGGAGCAGTACTTC | CASSIVGVAREQYF
- | TRBJ1-1 | - | TRBV19 | TGTGCCAGTAGTCTTCAAGGGCCCACTGAAGCTTTCTTT | CASSLQGPTEAFF
- | TRBJ1-2 | - | TRBV7-2 | TGTGCCAGCAGCTCACAGGGCAACTATGGCTACACCTTC | CASSSQGNYGYTF
TRBD1 | TRBJ1-1 | - | TRBV6-1 | TGTGCCAGCAGATTCGGGACAGGGACCACTGAAGCTTTCTTT | CASRFGTGTTEAFF
- | TRBJ2-7 | - | TRBV5-1 | TGCGCCAGCAGCTTGGGGGGGCAAGTGGACGAGCAGTACTTC | CASSLGGQVDEQYF
- | TRBJ1-1 | - | TRBV7-2 | TGTGCCAGCAGTCAATCGTCGGGGATTGAAGCTTTCTTT | CASSQSSGIEAFF
- | TRBJ1-5 | - | TRBV19 | TGTGCCAGTACCATCGCGTTTGGCGATCAGCCCCAGCATTTT | CASTIAFGDQPQHF
- | TRBJ2-1 | - | TRBV27 | TGTGCCAGCAGTGTAGCCCAGAGCTCCTACAATGAGCAGTTCTTC | CASSVAQSSYNEQFF
- | TRBJ1-3 | - | TRBV5-1 | TGCGCCAGCAGCGTGGCCGGGACCCCTGGAAACACCATATATTTT | CASSVAGTPGNTIYF
- | TRBJ2-5 | - | TRBV6-5 | TGTGCCAGCAGTTACATGCCAGGGACGGAGACCCAGTACTTC | CASSYMPGTETQYF
- | TRBJ2-3 | - | TRBV9 | TGTGCCAGCAGCTGGGAGCCAGCCGCAGATACGCAGTATTTT | CASSWEPAADTQYF
TRBD1 | TRBJ1-6 | - | TRBV27 | TGTGCCAGCAGTCATCGGACAGGTTTTAATTCACCCCTCCACTTT | CASSHRTGFNSPLHF
TRBD2 | TRBJ2-1 | - | TRBV19 | TGTGCCAGTAGTAGACCCCCGGGACTAGCGGGAGCATACAATGAGCAGTTCTTC | CASSRPPGLAGAYNEQFF
- | TRBJ2-1 | - | TRBV6-5 | TGTGCCAGCAGGGACTACAATGAGCAGTTCTTC | CASRDYNEQFF
- | TRBJ2-2 | - | TRBV27 | TGTGCCAGCAGTCCAGACAGGCCCACAGGGGGGGAGCTGTTTTTT | CASSPDRPTGGELFF
- | TRBJ1-2 | - | TRBV5-1 | TGCGCCAGCAGCTTGTACGGGGACCGGGGCTACACCTTC | CASSLYGDRGYTF
- | TRBJ2-5 | - | TRBV13 | TGTGCCAGCGACCCATACCGGGGGACCCAGTACTTC | CASDPYRGTQYF
- | TRBJ2-3 | - | TRBV2 | TGTGCCAGCAAGCCCCGTTCAGCAGATACGCAGTATTTT | CASKPRSADTQYF
TRBD1 | TRBJ2-5 | - | TRBV7-8 | TGTGCCAGCAGCTCCAGGGGGCGAGGAGAGACCCAGTACTTC | CASSSRGRGETQYF